One and the same sample provided the 20 T cell receptor beta chains below, sequenced in a study of beta chain features in type 1 diabetes. Expressed TCRB transcripts got sequenced, as all isolated RNA was reverse transcribed. Using immunoSEQ multiplex PCR, the repertoire was profiled, and TCRdb retains in-frame clones only, with some absent. Of roughly 350,000 clones in the sample, 8.5% to 10% were seen once. Overall study results and limits: TCRB CDR3s from Type 1 diabetes patients were moderately but significantly shorter in all four CD4+ subsets.

Their recognized antigens are unknown. The material sequenced was central memory CD4+ T cells from blood. These receptors originate from a man younger than 40 with type 1 diabetes.

This clone was picked up a small number of times. This rearrangement joins TRBV2 to TRBJ1-5; TRBD1 is a possible D gene (5 bases). In germline, CDR1 is SNHLY, CDR2 FYNNEI. This CDR3 has 13 amino acids. V was trimmed by 4 bases and J by 6 bases, leaving 10 bases between them. The CDR3 DNA is TGTGCCAGCAGTGCCGGGGCAGGTCAGCCCCAGCATTTT. It specifies CASSAGAGQPQHF.

This clone showed up just a few times. This chain links TRBV7-2 with TRBJ2-3; TRBD2 matches 8 bases. Germline assignment: CDR1 SGHTA and CDR2 FQGNSA. CDR3 length: 17 residues. V shed 0 bases, J shed 0 bases, and the junction held 5 bases outside the gene matches. CDR3 residues: CASSLAAGVSSTDTQYF. CDR3 DNA: TGTGCCAGCAGCTTAGCAGCGGGGGTGTCTAGCACAGATACGCAGTATTTT.

V gene TRBV9 combines with J gene TRBJ2-2, with D perhaps assigned TRBD1 or TRBD2 (5 bases each). Germline CDR1 reads SGDLS; CDR2 reads YYNGEE. The CDR3 covers 15 residues. The V gene lost 8 bases and the J gene lost 3 bases, with 17 bases spanning the gap. The CDR3: CASGAGIFHTGELFF. The CDR3 nucleotides read TGTGCCAGTGGGGCCGGGATTTTCCACACCGGGGAGCTGTTTTTT.

This clone was picked up a small number of times. The chain combines TRBV10-3 with TRBJ2-2, with D unclear. The germline gives CDR1 ENHRY, CDR2 SYGVKD. Trimming left V 1 base short and J 6 bases short, with 3 bases between. The CDR3 spans 12 residues. CDR3 nucleotides: TGTGCCATCAGTGAGTGGGCCGGGGAGCTGTTTTTT. It is translated as CAISEWAGELFF.

The chain uses TRBV19 and TRBJ2-2; TRBD1 matches 12 bases. Losses at the gene ends were 6 bases for V and 7 bases for J; bases not matched to a gene: 9. This CDR3 has 16 residues. CDR1 LNHDA and CDR2 SQIVND come from the germline V gene (reference sequence). In DNA, the CDR3 is TGTGCCAGTAGCGCGCCGGGACAGGGGGCCATCGGGGAGCTGTTTTTT. Residues: CASSAPGQGAIGELFF.

The genes are TRBV7-9 and TRBJ2-7; 7 bases are shared with TRBD2. J gave up 7 bases and V 3 bases, and 9 bases lay outside the gene matches. The germline V gene encodes CDR1 SEHNR and CDR2 FQNEAQ (reference sequence). The CDR3 runs to 14 residues. The CDR3: CASSLYSGFVEQYF. CDR3 in DNA: TGTGCCAGCAGCTTGTATAGCGGGTTCGTGGAGCAGTACTTC.

With regard to this clone: Other nucleotide sequences from this sample produce the same CDR3. The V and J genes are TRBV23-1 and TRBJ2-1; 9 bases line up with TRBD2. TRBV23-1 qualifies as an ORF whose function is uncertain. The CDR3 length is 19 residues. V shed 4 bases and J 5 bases; nucleotides not matched to a gene: 18. Here the CDR3 reads CASSPTPGLAGEYDNEQFF. CDR3 sequence (DNA): TGCGCCAGCAGTCCGACACCGGGACTAGCAGGAGAATATGACAATGAGCAGTTCTTC.

This sequence joins TRBV6-5 and TRBJ2-7; TRBD2 is a possible D gene (6 bases). With 4 bases removed from V and 2 bases from J, the gap between germline ends came to 15 bases. Per germline, CDR1 MNHEY and CDR2 SVGAGI. The CDR3 loop spans 15 amino acids. For the CDR3, the DNA is TGTGCCAGCAGTTCTCCTGCGGGCGGGACCTACGAGCAGTACTTC. This encodes CASSSPAGGTYEQYF.

The rearrangement joins TRBV27 to TRBJ2-7; D not certain. Germline V gene data show CDR1 as MNHEY and CDR2 as SMNVEV (reference sequence). V lost 4 bases and J 0 bases, leaving 16 bases between the germline ends. This CDR3 spans 16 amino acids. The CDR3 loop reads CASSSLRARFSYEQYF. The CDR3 DNA reads as TGTGCCAGCAGTTCCCTCCGGGCGCGCTTCTCCTACGAGCAGTACTTC.

The table lists this clone with a few counts. The chain recombines TRBV6-1 with TRBJ1-1; unclear D gene. The CDR3 is made up of 14 amino acids. Germline lookup yields CDR1 MNHNS and CDR2 SASEGT. V was shortened by 6 bases and J by 1 base, with 12 bases between the two germline ends. The chain's CDR3 is CASSEQPGNTEAFF. The DNA of the CDR3 is TGTGCCAGCAGCGAACAACCGGGGAACACTGAAGCTTTCTTT.

This clone was found many times. This sample also contains other DNA sequences that code for the same CDR3. The chain employs TRBV18 and TRBJ2-3; D is unclear. Trimming took 3 bases from V and 5 from J, leaving 9 bases between them. CDR3 length: 13 residues. CDR1 and CDR2 from the germline V gene are KGHSH and LQKENI. CDR3 sequence reads: CASSPSSGDTQYF. The CDR3 DNA follows: TGTGCCAGCTCACCTTCCTCGGGAGATACGCAGTATTTT.

This clone was observed at least ten times. J is TRBJ2-6 and V is TRBV28; the D is unclear. The CDR3 runs 17 residues. Germline V lookup: CDR1 MDHEN, CDR2 SYDVKM. CDR3 loop: CAAVGSAWSSGANVLTF. CDR3 sequence (DNA): TGTGCAGCAGTTGGTTCGGCCTGGTCCTCTGGGGCCAACGTCCTGACTTTC.

A few counts support this clone. The chain employs TRBV4-1 and TRBJ2-7; no clear D gene. CDR3 length: 14 residues. V lost 5 bases, J lost 3 bases, and 14 bases lay in between. The germline V gene has CDR1 MGHRA and CDR2 YSYEKL. This CDR3 reads CASSKVGWDYEQYF. CDR3 coding DNA: TGCGCCAGCAGCAAAGTAGGGTGGGACTACGAGCAGTACTTC.

In its sample, this clone was seen many times. J is TRBJ1-1 and V is TRBV6-1, with D tentatively TRBD1 (5 bases). CDR3 length equals 14 residues. V lost 7 bases to trimming and J lost 7 bases, with 19 bases between them. The germline V gene encodes CDR1 MNHNS and CDR2 SASEGT. The CDR3 here is CASIPRARRLEAFF. Here the CDR3 DNA reads TGTGCCAGCATCCCCAGGGCCCGAAGACTTGAAGCTTTCTTT.

This clone showed up just a few times. The rearrangement joins TRBV21-1 to TRBJ2-7; TRBD1 is the table's D call and was not checked against the DNA. TRBV21-1 represents a pseudogene. The length of the CDR3 is 14 residues. This CDR3 is CASSKWDRDYEQYF. Here the CDR3 DNA reads TGTGCCAGCAGCAAATGGGACAGGGACTACGAGCAGTACTTC.

Only a few counts were recorded for this clone. The rearrangement joins TRBV9 to TRBJ2-2, with 8 positions matching TRBD2. Looked up from germline, CDR1 is SGDLS and CDR2 is YYNGEE. The CDR3 sequence is 15 residues long. The V and J ends lost 0 bases and 5 bases, in that order; junction bases with no gene match: 3. The CDR3 DNA follows: TGTGCCAGCAGCGTAGCTTCGGGGGGGACCGGGGAGCTGTTTTTT. Amino acids: CASSVASGGTGELFF.

The CDR3 DNA reads TGCGCCAGCAGCTTGATTCCTAGCGGAGGGACCCGGACAGATACGCAGTATTTT. This codes for CASSLIPSGGTRTDTQYF. The V gene is TRBV5-1, the J gene TRBJ2-3; 7 bases map to TRBD2. The ends lost 1 base at V and 3 bases at J; junction bases unmatched: 14. The CDR3 has 18 residues. Germline CDR1 reads SGHRS; CDR2 reads YFSETQ.

This clone was seen once. CDR3: CASSSWTSGQETQYF. The CDR3, as DNA: TGCGCCAGCAGCTCCTGGACTAGCGGACAAGAGACCCAGTACTTC. The V call is TRBV5-1, the J call TRBJ2-5; TRBD2 agrees at 10 bases. CDR3 length: 15 amino acids. The germline V gene has CDR1 SGHRS and CDR2 YFSETQ. J was trimmed by 2 bases and V by 3 bases; bases with no gene match: 4.

The V call is TRBV6-5, the J call TRBJ1-1; the match to TRBD1 covers 7 bases. This CDR3 is built from 14 residues. Germline-derived CDR1 and CDR2 are MNHEY and SVGAGI. Trimming at V came to 4 bases and at J to 10 bases, leaving 12 bases not matched to a gene. The DNA for the CDR3 is TGTGCCAGCAGTTCCCACGGAGGGGGCAGTGGAGCTTTCTTT. Translation gives CASSSHGGGSGAFF.

The chain is built from TRBV4-1 and TRBJ2-7, with 9 bases lining up with TRBD1. Germline CDR1 is MGHRA and CDR2 is YSYEKL. This CDR3 spans 14 amino acids. V lost 4 bases, J lost 5 bases, and 6 bases stayed unmatched. The CDR3 here is CASSLGQGLNEQYF. For the CDR3, the DNA is TGCGCCAGCAGCCTCGGACAGGGGCTGAACGAGCAGTACTTC.